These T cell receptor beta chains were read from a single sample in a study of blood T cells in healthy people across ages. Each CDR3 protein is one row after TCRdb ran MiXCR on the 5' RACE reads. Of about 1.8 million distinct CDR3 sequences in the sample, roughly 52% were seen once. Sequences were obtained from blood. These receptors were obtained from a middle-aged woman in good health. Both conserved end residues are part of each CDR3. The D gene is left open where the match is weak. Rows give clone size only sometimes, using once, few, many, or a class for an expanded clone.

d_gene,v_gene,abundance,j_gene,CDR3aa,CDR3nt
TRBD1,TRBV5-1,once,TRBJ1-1,CASSPWTGVSTEAFF,TGCGCCAGCAGCCCCTGGACAGGGGTAAGCACTGAAGCTTTCTTT
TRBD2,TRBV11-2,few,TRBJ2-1,CASSLALLAGGHNEQFF,TGTGCCAGCAGCTTAGCCCTACTAGCGGGGGGACACAATGAGCAGTTCTTC
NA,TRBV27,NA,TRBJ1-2,CASQGENYGYTF,TGTGCCAGCCAAGGGGAAAACTATGGCTACACCTTC
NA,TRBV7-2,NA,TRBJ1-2,CASSFDDRFYGYTF,TGTGCCAGCAGCTTTGACGACAGGTTCTATGGCTACACCTTC
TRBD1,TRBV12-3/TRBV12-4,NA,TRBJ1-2,CASSLKTGADRYTF,TGTGCCAGCAGTTTAAAGACAGGGGCGGATCGCTACACCTTC
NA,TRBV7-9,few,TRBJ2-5,CASSWGSMYQETQYF,TGTGCCAGCAGCTGGGGATCCATGTACCAAGAGACCCAGTACTTC
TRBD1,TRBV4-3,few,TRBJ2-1,CASSQDRGHEQFF,TGCGCCAGCAGCCAGGACAGGGGCCATGAGCAGTTCTTC
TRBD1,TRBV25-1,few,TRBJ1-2,CASSKPGQGSYGYTF,TGTGCCAGCAGTAAGCCGGGACAGGGGAGCTATGGCTACACCTTC
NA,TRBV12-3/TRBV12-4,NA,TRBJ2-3,CASNGGEGGTDTQYF,TGTGCCAGCAACGGCGGGGAGGGGGGTACAGATACGCAGTATTTT
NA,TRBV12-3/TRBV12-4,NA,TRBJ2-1,CASSEVRVDEQFF,TGTGCCAGCAGTGAAGTAAGGGTAGATGAGCAGTTCTTC
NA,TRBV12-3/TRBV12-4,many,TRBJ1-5,CASSPTGGRNQPQHF,TGTGCCAGCAGTCCAACGGGGGGTCGGAATCAGCCCCAGCATTTT
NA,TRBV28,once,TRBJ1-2,CASSLFDQDANYGYTF,TGTGCCAGCAGTTTATTCGACCAGGATGCTAACTATGGCTACACCTTC
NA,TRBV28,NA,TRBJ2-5,CASSLTAAGSQETQYF,TGTGCCAGCAGTCTGACAGCGGCGGGGTCCCAAGAGACCCAGTACTTC
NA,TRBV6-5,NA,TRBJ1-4,CASSYSSRPTNEKLFF,TGTGCCAGCAGTTACTCGAGCCGTCCAACTAATGAAAAACTGTTTTTT
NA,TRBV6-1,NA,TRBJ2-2,CATHRGGNTGELFF,TGTGCCACCCACCGGGGCGGGAACACCGGGGAGCTGTTTTTT
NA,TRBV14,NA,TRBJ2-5,CASSQVGRGPRTAQYF,TGTGCCAGCAGCCAAGTGGGCCGAGGGCCTCGAACGGCGCAGTACTTC
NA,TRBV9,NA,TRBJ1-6,CASSPSGVVHSPLHF,TGTGCCAGCAGCCCCTCCGGTGTAGTGCATTCACCCCTCCACTTT
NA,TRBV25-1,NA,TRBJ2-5,CASSVFGRETQYF,TGTGCCAGCAGTGTCTTTGGCAGGGAGACCCAGTACTTC
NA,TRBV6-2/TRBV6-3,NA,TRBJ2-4,CASSYGGLGNEQYF,TGTGCCAGCAGTTACGGCGGGCTGGGCAATGAGCAGTACTTC
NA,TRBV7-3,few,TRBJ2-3,CASTIQDTQYF,TGTGCCAGCACAATACAGGATACGCAGTATTTT
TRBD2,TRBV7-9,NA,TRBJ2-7,CASSLLSGGNEQYF,TGTGCCAGCAGCTTACTAAGCGGGGGGAACGAGCAGTACTTC
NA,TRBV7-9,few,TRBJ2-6,CASSLGQYVGANVLTF,TGTGCCAGCAGCTTAGGACAGTATGTAGGGGCCAACGTCCTGACTTTC
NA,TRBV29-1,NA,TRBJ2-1,CSEGSRGSSLAEQFF,TGCAGCGAGGGGTCGAGGGGTTCTTCCCTTGCGGAGCAGTTCTTC
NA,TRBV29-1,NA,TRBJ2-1,CSVRGPPDEQFF,TGCAGCGTCCGGGGGCCCCCCGATGAGCAGTTCTTC
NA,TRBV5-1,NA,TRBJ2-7,CASSLTTLSSYEQYF,TGCGCCAGCAGCTTGACGACATTAAGCTCCTACGAGCAGTACTTC
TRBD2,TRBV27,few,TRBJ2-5,CASSLSLAGSQETQYF,TGTGCCAGCAGTTTATCGCTAGCGGGGTCCCAAGAGACCCAGTACTTC
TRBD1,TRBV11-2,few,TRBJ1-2,CASIGGQAGGYGYTF,TGTGCCAGCATTGGGGGCCAGGCAGGGGGCTATGGCTACACCTTC
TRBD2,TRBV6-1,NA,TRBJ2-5,CASSESPGGWETQYF,TGTGCCAGCAGTGAAAGTCCGGGGGGGTGGGAGACCCAGTACTTC
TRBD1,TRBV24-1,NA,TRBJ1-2,CATSAQDRGGSYTF,TGTGCCACCAGTGCTCAGGACAGGGGCGGGAGCTACACCTTC
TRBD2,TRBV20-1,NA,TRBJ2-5,CSASWRELTQYF,TGCAGTGCTAGTTGGCGGGAGTTGACCCAGTACTTC
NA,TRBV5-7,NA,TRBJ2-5,CASTPDPGVKTQYF,TGTGCCAGCACCCCGGACCCGGGGGTAAAGACCCAGTACTTC
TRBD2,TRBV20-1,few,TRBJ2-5,CSARGGRAAETQYF,TGCAGTGCTAGGGGGGGGAGGGCCGCGGAGACCCAGTACTTC
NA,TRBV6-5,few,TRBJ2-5,CASSSYRATQRETQYF,TGTGCCAGCAGTTCCTACCGGGCCACACAACGGGAGACCCAGTACTTC
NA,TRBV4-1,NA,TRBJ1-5,CASSQSLDPPLNQPQHF,TGCGCCAGCAGCCAATCTCTCGATCCCCCGCTCAATCAGCCCCAGCATTTT
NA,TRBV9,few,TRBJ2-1,CASSVDIRVGANEQFF,TGTGCCAGCAGCGTAGACATTAGGGTTGGGGCCAATGAGCAGTTCTTC
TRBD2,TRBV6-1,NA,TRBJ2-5,CASSDGTSLETQYF,TGTGCCAGCAGTGACGGGACTAGCTTAGAGACCCAGTACTTC
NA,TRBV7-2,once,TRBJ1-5,CASSLETAYSNQPQHF,TGTGCCAGCAGCTTAGAGACGGCCTATAGCAATCAGCCCCAGCATTTT
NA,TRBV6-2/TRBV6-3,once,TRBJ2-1,CASSKPGGFSYNEQFF,TGTGCCAGCAGTAAACCGGGCGGTTTCTCCTACAATGAGCAGTTCTTC
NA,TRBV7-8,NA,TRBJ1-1,CASSLARSEAFF,TGTGCCAGCAGCTTGGCACGGAGTGAAGCTTTCTTT
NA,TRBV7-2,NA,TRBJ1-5,CASSLNTRLPKQPQHF,TGTGCCAGCAGCCTAAATACAAGGCTCCCCAAGCAGCCCCAGCATTTT
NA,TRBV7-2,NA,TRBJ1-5,CASSLVPQNNQPQHF,TGTGCCAGCAGCTTAGTACCACAGAATAATCAGCCCCAGCATTTT
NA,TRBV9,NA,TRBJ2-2,CASSGFTGRSNSGELFF,TGTGCCAGCAGCGGATTCACAGGGCGGTCTAACTCCGGGGAGCTGTTTTTT
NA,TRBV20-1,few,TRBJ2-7,CSARPTGRAHEQYF,TGCAGTGCTAGACCCACCGGCAGGGCTCACGAGCAGTACTTC
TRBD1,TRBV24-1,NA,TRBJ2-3,CATSTPGQGSADTQYF,TGTGCCACCAGCACCCCGGGACAGGGATCAGCAGATACGCAGTATTTT
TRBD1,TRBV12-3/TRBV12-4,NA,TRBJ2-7,CASSLSMGQGSYNEQYF,TGTGCCAGCAGTTTAAGTATGGGACAGGGGTCCTACAATGAGCAGTACTTC
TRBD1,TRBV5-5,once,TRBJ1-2,CASSLRAGRGLGGYTF,TGTGCCAGCAGCTTGAGGGCTGGCAGGGGGCTCGGTGGCTACACCTTC
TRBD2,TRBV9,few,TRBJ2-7,CASSGTSGVWSSYEQYF,TGTGCCAGCAGCGGGACTAGCGGGGTCTGGAGCTCCTACGAGCAGTACTTC
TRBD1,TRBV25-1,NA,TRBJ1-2,CASSEPHRGGYTF,TGTGCCAGCAGTGAACCTCACAGGGGAGGCTACACCTTC
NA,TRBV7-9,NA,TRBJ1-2,CASSFPGDNYGYTF,TGTGCCAGCAGCTTTCCAGGGGACAACTATGGCTACACCTTC
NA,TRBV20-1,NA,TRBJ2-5,CSAYPAGRAQETQYF,TGCAGTGCGTACCCGGCAGGACGGGCGCAAGAGACCCAGTACTTC
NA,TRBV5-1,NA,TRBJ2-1,CASSSNSYEQFF,TGCGCCAGCAGCTCCAACAGTTACGAGCAGTTCTTC
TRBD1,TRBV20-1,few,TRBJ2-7,CSARDARDRGREQYF,TGCAGTGCTAGAGATGCCCGGGACAGGGGTCGCGAGCAGTACTTC
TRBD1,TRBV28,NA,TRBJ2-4,CASSALGTGTITYGQYF,TGTGCCAGCAGTGCCCTCGGGACAGGGACAATAACCTACGGGCAGTACTTC
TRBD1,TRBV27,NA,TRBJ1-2,CASSSSGQGALGYTF,TGTGCCAGCAGTTCATCGGGACAGGGGGCTCTGGGCTACACCTTC